This TCR beta chain was recovered during a study of blood T cell repertoires in COVID-19 (dated by TCRdb to 2018 to 2021). Study-wide context: The collaborator samples originated in the United States, Italy and Spain and spanned the acute and convalescent phases of COVID-19. The prospective study material was composed of cDNA or gDNA derived from T cells, B-cell-depleted T cells, or PBMCs. Deeply sampled blood TCRbeta repertoires from subjects exposed to, actively infected with, or recovered from COVID-19 were included in the dataset. The repertoires were released in a freely available public database intended as a resource for research on the immune response to SARS-CoV-2. Samples came from the ongoing ImmuneRACE study (first 160 participants) plus 1,254 subjects from 6 global collaborators. Nearly every sample came with metadata listing a de-identified subject ID, COVID-19 status, age in years and sex. Where available, HLA class I and class II types were obtained from metadata supplied by the sample provider rather than from assay-based typing.

The CDR3 goes from the cysteine to the phenylalanine over 14 residues. Only the CDR3 DNA is retained, 42 bases long and in frame from the first base. CDR1 KGHSH and CDR2 LQKENI were looked up in the germline V gene. Germline trimming: 4 bases from V, 7 bases from J; junction bases outside gene matches: 4. A word on this clone: The antigen it binds to is not known. Base-call qualities are not available, and no considerably larger clone is one nucleotide away.

Overall results and qualifications from the work: How much clinical and demographic metadata was included differed by source and by participant, and the metadata was provided uncurated.

TCRbeta CDR3 regions were amplified from genomic DNA using the immunoSEQ Assay, a bias-controlled multiplex PCR. The original pipeline was this. The number of nucleated cells in each sample was estimated from the amplification of reference gene primers within the assay. To quantify the absolute abundance of each unique TCRbeta CDR3 rearrangement, sequence reads were collapsed and filtered. For each sample, productive Simpson clonality was calculated as the square root of Simpson's diversity index over productive rearrangements. TCRdb limited this immuneACCESS table to in-frame rearrangements with V and J called. A share of clones is missing; checked studies link under half to unresolved V genes, and the rest is unexplained. The V and J calls and clone size come from that table; D and trimming were worked out from the DNA. In this sample the table shows fewer than 250,000 clones, 90% of which occur a single time. In total, the top ten clones hold around 16% of the sample.

In the prospective study, participants were about 18 to 89 years old, resided in about 25 geographic areas of the United States, and were enrolled through a virtual design. In the prospective study, participants were assigned to cohorts based on the clinical history participants reported in a screening survey and a study questionnaire. Exposed participants had been in contact, within 2 weeks of entering the study, with a person who had a PCR-confirmed or clinician-diagnosed case of COVID-19. Each participant in the prospective study had whole blood, serum and a nasopharyngeal or oropharyngeal swab collected by mobile phlebotomists. Participants in the prospective study had the option to provide additional blood draws and questionnaires over a roughly two-month period. Before DNA extraction, blood samples from the prospective study were shipped at room temperature or frozen.

The sequence links TRBV18 to TRBJ1-6, and TRBD1 matches 7 of the central bases. Sequencing was done on a sample of PBMCs or T cells enriched from blood (not recorded which). This receptor was obtained from a man aged 25 to 40 who had been exposed to COVID-19. For the CDR3, the sequence is CASSRDSENSPLHF. The DNA sequence is given as TGTGCCAGCTCACGGGACAGCGAAAATTCACCCCTCCACTTT.